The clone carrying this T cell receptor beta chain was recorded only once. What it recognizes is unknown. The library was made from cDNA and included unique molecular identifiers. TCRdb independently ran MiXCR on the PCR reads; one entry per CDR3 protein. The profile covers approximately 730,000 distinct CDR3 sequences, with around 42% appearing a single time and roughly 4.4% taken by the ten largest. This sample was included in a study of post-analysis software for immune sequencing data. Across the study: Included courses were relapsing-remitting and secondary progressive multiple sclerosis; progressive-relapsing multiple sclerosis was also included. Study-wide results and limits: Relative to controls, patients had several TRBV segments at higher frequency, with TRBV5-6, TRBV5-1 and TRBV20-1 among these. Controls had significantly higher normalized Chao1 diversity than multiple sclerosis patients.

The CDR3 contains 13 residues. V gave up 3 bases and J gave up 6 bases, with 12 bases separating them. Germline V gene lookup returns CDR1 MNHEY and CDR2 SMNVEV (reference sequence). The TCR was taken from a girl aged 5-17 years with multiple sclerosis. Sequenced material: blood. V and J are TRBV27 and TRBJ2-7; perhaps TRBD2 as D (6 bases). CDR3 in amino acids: CASSLATSSEQYF. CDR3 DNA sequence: TGTGCCAGCAGTTTGGCGACTAGTTCCGAGCAGTACTTC.